The 5 T cell receptor beta chains below come from one sample, sequenced in a study of cytomegalovirus exposure and HLA in healthy donors. Vbeta (60) and Jbeta (13) primers were used in the PCR. The data were produced by immunoSEQ multiplex PCR, yet TCRdb's version contains in-frame clones alone and is incomplete. This sample has 150,000 or so clones, with about 83% found just once. Sequenced material: PBMCs. These receptors were taken from a woman in her thirties or forties in good health and CMV-seronegative.

This chain uses TRBV6-1 with TRBJ2-2; D gene unclear. V lost 2 bases to trimming and J lost 6 bases, with 7 bases between them. Germline CDR1 is MNHNS and CDR2 is SASEGT. There are 13 residues in the CDR3. CDR3 DNA sequence: TGTGCCAGCAGTGAACGCAGGTCCGGGGAGCTGTTTTTT. Encoded protein: CASSERRSGELFF.

This clone appeared a single time. The chain couples TRBV5-1 to TRBJ1-1; D call uncertain. CDR1 and CDR2 (germline): SGHRS, YFSETQ. CDR3 size: 14 residues. The V and J ends lost 0 bases and 1 base respectively, with 7 bases between them. CDR3 nucleotides: TGCGCCAGCAGCTTGGTTCTAGGGAACACTGAAGCTTTCTTT. Its translation is CASSLVLGNTEAFF.

This clone was counted only a few times. This sequence joins TRBV6-1 and TRBJ1-1; D is undetermined. V was clipped by 7 bases and J by 1 base, with 16 bases between them. This CDR3 has 15 amino acids. Germline V gives CDR1 MNHNS, CDR2 SASEGT. CDR3 DNA: TGTGCCAGCACCCCTAGCGGGGAGGGGAACACTGAAGCTTTCTTT. This translates into CASTPSGEGNTEAFF.

The chain is built from TRBV7-2 and TRBJ1-2; D is ambiguous. Per the germline V gene, CDR1 is SGHTA and CDR2 is FQGNSA. V lost 8 bases and J lost 5, with 12 bases in between. The CDR3 runs 12 residues. The CDR3 loop is CASRQKEYGYTF. The CDR3 nucleotides read TGTGCCAGCCGCCAGAAGGAGTATGGCTACACCTTC.

The rearrangement uses TRBV30 and TRBJ1-5; tentatively, D is TRBD1 (6 bases). The V gene lost 0 bases and the J gene lost 2 bases, with 8 bases spanning the gap. In germline, CDR1 is GTSNPN, CDR2 SVGIG (reference sequence). This CDR3 region has 14 residues. CDR3 coding DNA: TGTGCCTGGAGTGTAGGGGGGGGCAATCAGCCCCAGCATTTT. Amino acid sequence: CAWSVGGGNQPQHF. Full variable domain (outside the CDR3, taken from reference TRBV30 and TRBJ1-5): SQTIHQWPATLVQPVGSPLSLECTVEGTSNPNLYWYRQAAGRGLQLLFYSVGIGQISSEVPQNLSASRPQDRQFILSSKKLLLSDSGFYLCAWSVGGGNQPQHFGDGTRLSIL.